Listed here are 8 T cell receptor beta chains from one sample, sequenced in a study of OX40 agonist ivuxolimab in advanced cancers. This table comes from immunoSEQ multiplex PCR, and its TCRdb copy is limited to in-frame clones, with some not included. The sample has about 84,000 clones, 94% seen once. The input for sequencing was CD4+ or CD8+ T cells sorted from blood, taken in a trial of the OX40 agonist ivuxolimab. The receptors derive from an adult with an advanced solid tumor such as melanoma, head and neck, liver or kidney cancer.

This chain joins TRBV5-4 and TRBJ2-3; D is perhaps TRBD1 or TRBD2 (6 bases each). The CDR3 loop spans 17 amino acids. Looked up from germline, CDR1 is SGHNT and CDR2 is YYREEE (reference sequence). Trimming stripped 0 bases from V and 2 bases from J, with 16 bases between. CDR3 bases: TGTGCCAGCAGCTTGGATTTGTCGGGGGACAACACAGATACGCAGTATTTT. Its translation: CASSLDLSGDNTDTQYF.

V usage is TRBV19 and J usage is TRBJ1-5; no reliable D call. Germline assignment: CDR1 LNHDA and CDR2 SQIVND (reference sequence). CDR3 length: 16 amino acids. V was shortened by 3 bases and J by 0 bases, with 12 bases between the two germline ends. The CDR3 region is CASSIKRGYSNQPQHF. The CDR3 bases are TGTGCCAGTAGTATTAAGCGGGGATATAGCAATCAGCCCCAGCATTTT.

This chain connects TRBV6-5 to TRBJ2-7, with D unresolved. This CDR3 is built from 13 residues. Germline values: CDR1 MNHEY, CDR2 SVGAGI. The V and J ends lost 0 bases and 6 bases respectively, with 9 bases between them. CDR3 DNA: TGTGCCAGCAGTTACTCACAGACTGGCGAGCAGTACTTC. This codes for CASSYSQTGEQYF.

The rearrangement joins TRBV9 to TRBJ1-3; the D gene is possibly TRBD1 (5 bases). The CDR3 has 14 residues. V was pared by 0 bases and J by 7 bases, with 11 bases between. The germline CDR1 and CDR2 sequences are SGDLS and YYNGEE. As DNA, the CDR3 is TGTGCCAGCAGCGTAGGCGGGGGGACGAACACCATATATTTT. This sequence encodes CASSVGGGTNTIYF.

V is TRBV19 and J is TRBJ2-5; TRBD1 might be the D (6 bases). With 4 bases removed from V and 1 base from J, the gap between germline ends came to 13 bases. The V gene's germline CDR1 is LNHDA and CDR2 SQIVND (reference sequence). The length of the CDR3 is 15 residues. CDR3 nucleotides: TGTGCCAGTAGTAACCGACAGGAGATCCAAGAGACCCAGTACTTC. It specifies CASSNRQEIQETQYF.

This rearrangement joins TRBV7-3 to TRBJ2-3, with D tentatively TRBD2 (5 bases). Per the germline V gene, CDR1 is SGHTA and CDR2 is FQGTGA. V was clipped by 5 bases and J by 13 bases, with 31 bases between them. The length of the CDR3 is 17 residues. The CDR3 sequence: CASSHIIPRRGWSWEYF. The CDR3, as DNA: TGTGCCAGCAGCCATATAATCCCTCGCCGAGGGTGGTCTTGGGAGTATTTT.

The chain employs TRBV7-9 and TRBJ2-1, with 8 bases identical to TRBD1. Germline V CDR1 and CDR2: SEHNR, FQNEAQ (reference sequence). This CDR3 region has 15 residues. V shed 4 bases and J 8 bases; nucleotides not matched to a gene: 10. CDR3 in amino acids: CASSSTLDRADEQFF. The DNA of the CDR3 is TGTGCCAGCAGCTCCACACTGGACAGGGCCGATGAGCAGTTCTTC.

Regarding this clone: Different DNA sequences within this sample yield the same CDR3. The V gene is TRBV4-1, the J gene TRBJ1-5, with TRBD1 matching over 12 bases. The germline V gene has CDR1 MGHRA and CDR2 YSYEKL. The CDR3 covers 20 residues. V was clipped by 1 base and J by 0 bases; unmatched bases: 10. The CDR3 is CASSQVPAGQGAYSNQPQHF. CDR3 DNA: TGCGCCAGCAGCCAAGTTCCGGCGGGACAGGGGGCTTATAGCAATCAGCCCCAGCATTTT.